Each of the 8 T cell receptor beta chains below was sequenced from the same sample in a study of glioma-infiltrating T cells. The iRepertoire nested amplicon-rescue multiplex PCR amplified TCR alpha and beta CDR3s from RNA. MiXCR, run by TCRdb on the multiplex PCR reads, gives a single entry per CDR3 protein. The table includes about 180,000 distinct CDR3 sequences, more than 35% detected once. The sample taken for sequencing was glioma tissue, nonneoplastic brain tissue, or PBMCs (not recorded which). The source is a human donor with low-grade glioma or glioblastoma, undergoing nonglioma brain surgery, or in good health (not recorded which).

The genes are TRBV3-1 and TRBJ2-4; maybe TRBD1 (6 bases). Germline V gene sequence: CDR1 LGHDT, CDR2 YNNKEL (reference sequence). The CDR3 consists of 15 residues. V was trimmed by 4 bases and J by 2 bases, leaving 12 bases between them. CDR3 DNA sequence: TGTGCCAGCAGCCTCCTAGGGGGAACCAAAAACATTCAGTACTTC. Translating it yields CASSLLGGTKNIQYF.

This chain joins TRBV6-4 and TRBJ1-1; 7 bases are a match to TRBD1. The CDR3 consists of 17 residues. Trimming took 6 bases from V and 4 from J; bases not matched to a gene: 17. Germline V gene lookup returns CDR1 MRHNA and CDR2 SNTAGT. CDR3: CASRTRTGVLVGTEAFF. The DNA for the CDR3 is TGTGCCAGCAGGACTAGAACAGGGGTTTTAGTTGGCACTGAAGCTTTCTTT.

The chain combines TRBV27 with TRBJ2-1, with TRBD1 identical over 9 bases. V was clipped by 0 bases and J by 7 bases; unmatched bases: 13. CDR1 is MNHEY, CDR2 SMNVEV, per germline (reference sequence). CDR3 length: 18 residues. Here the CDR3 DNA reads TGTGCCAGCAGTTTATCCAGGGGGACAGGGAGATCTGGAAATGAGCAGTTCTTC. Translated: CASSLSRGTGRSGNEQFF.

This clonotype was counted a few times. The chain employs TRBV6-1 and TRBJ2-1; no clear D gene. The CDR3 consists of 12 residues. The germline V gene has CDR1 MNHNS and CDR2 SASEGT. Trimming took 7 bases from V and 7 from J, leaving 11 bases between them. CDR3 coding DNA: TGTGCCAGCAAGGTAACTATTAATGAGCAGTTCTTC. Protein sequence: CASKVTINEQFF.

This clonotype was recorded at least ten times. This chain links TRBV7-2 with TRBJ1-1; no clear D gene. This CDR3 spans 12 amino acids. With 2 bases removed from V and 7 bases from J, the gap between germline ends came to 8 bases. From germline, CDR1 is SGHTA and CDR2 FQGNSA. This chain's CDR3 is CASSLSTDEAFF. The DNA for the CDR3 is TGTGCCAGCAGCTTAAGTACAGATGAAGCTTTCTTT.

CDR3 loop: CASFDRALGHPQHF. The CDR3 region has the DNA TGTGCCTCGTTCGACAGGGCTTTGGGTCACCCCCAGCATTTT. The chain is built from TRBV6-1 and TRBJ1-5; 7 bases line up with TRBD1. Per the germline V gene, CDR1 is MNHNS and CDR2 is SASEGT. V was clipped by 11 bases and J by 10 bases; unmatched bases: 17. There are 14 residues in the CDR3.

Concerning this clonotype itself: A much more abundant neighbour one base away suggests this may be a read error. The conserved closing phenylalanine or tryptophan is absent in this CDR3, likely reflecting a read error. The chain joins TRBV7-2 to TRBJ2-1, with D perhaps TRBD2 (7 bases). The CDR3 loop spans 15 amino acids. The germline gives CDR1 SGHTA, CDR2 FQGNSA. V was cut by 5 bases and J by 6 bases, with 17 bases left in between. Here the CDR3 reads CASSVQGGSGNEQFI. As DNA, the CDR3 is TGTGCCAGCAGCGTACAGGGAGGGTCGGGCAATGAGCAGTTCATC.

Ten or more counts support this clonotype. The rearrangement uses TRBV27 and TRBJ2-3, with D perhaps matching TRBD1 (6 bases). The CDR3 length is 14 residues. The germline V gene has CDR1 MNHEY and CDR2 SMNVEV (reference sequence). V was cut by 3 bases and J by 4 bases, with 11 bases left in between. The CDR3 spells CASSFVRGSDTQYF. The CDR3 bases are TGTGCCAGCAGTTTTGTCAGGGGCTCAGATACGCAGTATTTT.